These 27 T cell receptor beta chains were all obtained from the same sample, sequenced in a study of cytomegalovirus exposure and HLA in healthy donors. Profiling relied on immunoSEQ multiplex PCR, and the TCRdb table lists in-frame clones only, not all of them. The sample gives 70,000 to 75,000 clones, roughly 94% of which show up once; 1.4% is in the top ten. The sequencing sample was made of PBMCs. These receptors originate from a man younger than 30 in good health and CMV-seropositive.

This chain uses TRBV9 with TRBJ2-5, with 8 nucleotides matching TRBD1. The CDR3 consists of 14 residues. CDR1 and CDR2 from the germline V gene are SGDLS and YYNGEE. V shed 3 bases, J shed 1 base, and the junction held 2 bases outside the gene matches. The CDR3 sequence: CASSATGGQETQYF. CDR3 in DNA: TGTGCCAGCAGCGCCACAGGGGGCCAAGAGACCCAGTACTTC.

The chain employs TRBV14 and TRBJ1-1; tentative D call: TRBD1 (5 bases). In germline, CDR1 is SGHDN, CDR2 FVKESK. V lost 3 bases and J lost 5, with 16 bases in between. The CDR3 totals 15 residues. The DNA for the CDR3 is TGTGCCAGCAGCCACCACGGGCGACGGGGGACTGAAGCTTTCTTT. This codes for CASSHHGRRGTEAFF.

This clone showed up just once. The J gene is TRBJ1-5, the V gene TRBV28; D is undetermined. The CDR3 consists of 12 residues. The V and J ends lost 5 bases and 2 bases respectively, with 4 bases between them. Germline CDR1 reads MDHEN; CDR2 reads SYDVKM. The CDR3 spells CASSAGNQPQHF. The CDR3 DNA reads as TGTGCCAGCAGTGCAGGCAATCAGCCCCAGCATTTT.

The chain recombines TRBV10-3 with TRBJ2-7, with 9 bases that match TRBD1. Germline CDR1 and CDR2: ENHRY and SYGVKD. J gave up 2 bases and V 6 bases, and 11 bases lay outside the gene matches. The CDR3 totals 16 residues. The CDR3 nucleotides are TGTGCCATCAGCACCTTACAGGGGGCGCGCGCCTACGAGCAGTACTTC. This sequence encodes CAISTLQGARAYEQYF.

This clone was recorded only once. The gene calls are TRBV5-1 and TRBJ2-3, with 10 bases lining up with TRBD2. The CDR3 length is 16 residues. Germline V gene sequence: CDR1 SGHRS, CDR2 YFSETQ. J gave up 6 bases and V 4 bases, and 11 bases lay outside the gene matches. CDR3 in DNA: TGCGCCAGCAGCCGCCAGAGCGGGGGGGCCGTCGATACGCAGTATTTT. Protein sequence: CASSRQSGGAVDTQYF.

J is TRBJ2-2 and V is TRBV7-8, with TRBD1 matching 7 bases. There are 16 residues in the CDR3. The V gene's germline CDR1 is SGHVS and CDR2 FQNEAQ. The trim removed 5 bases at V and 4 bases at J, leaving 10 bases unmatched. CDR3 protein: CASSQFGQEATGELFF. The CDR3 DNA reads TGTGCCAGCAGCCAATTTGGACAGGAAGCCACCGGGGAGCTGTTTTTT.

The genes are TRBV4-2 and TRBJ2-3; no clear D gene. There are 13 residues in the CDR3. CDR1 is LGHNA, CDR2 YNFKEQ, per germline. V lost 4 bases to trimming and J lost 6 bases, with 11 bases between them. The CDR3 region has the DNA TGTGCCAGCAGCCCGTCTGCTAGGGATACGCAGTATTTT. Translated, it gives CASSPSARDTQYF.

A remark on this clone: Distinct nucleotide sequences in the sample also encode this CDR3. The rearrangement links TRBV6-1 to TRBJ2-5; a weak D match, TRBD1 (5 bases). There are 16 residues in the CDR3. CDR1 is MNHNS and CDR2 is SASEGT in the germline V gene. Trimming left V 4 bases short and J 1 base short, with 16 bases between. CDR3 sequence reads: CASSARQITFQETQYF. CDR3 nucleotides: TGTGCCAGCAGTGCCCGACAGATAACCTTCCAAGAGACCCAGTACTTC.

V usage is TRBV4-1 and J usage is TRBJ1-1, with D possibly being TRBD1 (5 bases). The CDR3 runs 14 residues. The V gene's germline CDR1 is MGHRA and CDR2 YSYEKL. V dropped 4 bases and J dropped 2 bases, with 11 bases sitting between them. The DNA of the CDR3 is TGCGCCAGCAGCCGCCGTCAGGGTAACACTGAAGCTTTCTTT. Residues: CASSRRQGNTEAFF.

This chain joins TRBV5-4 and TRBJ2-1; maybe TRBD2 (5 bases). Germline V gene data show CDR1 as SGHNT and CDR2 as YYREEE (reference sequence). Trimming pared 0 bases from V and 3 bases from J, leaving 13 bases between. The CDR3 runs 16 residues. CDR3 bases: TGTGCCAGCAGCTTGGAGTTGAGAGGAGGCTACAATGAGCAGTTCTTC. Protein sequence: CASSLELRGGYNEQFF.

V gene TRBV6-5 combines with J gene TRBJ1-1, with TRBD1 matching over 9 bases. Per the germline V gene, CDR1 is MNHEY and CDR2 is SVGAGI. This CDR3 has 14 residues. V dropped 3 bases and J dropped 7; count of bases not matched to a gene: 6. CDR3 sequence reads: CASSYGTGWVEAFF. The CDR3 nucleotides read TGTGCCAGCAGTTATGGGACAGGGTGGGTTGAAGCTTTCTTT.

This CDR3 is CASSPGSGQGSDQPQHF. DNA of the CDR3: TGCGCCAGCAGCCCGGGCTCGGGTCAGGGGAGCGATCAGCCCCAGCATTTT. This rearrangement joins TRBV4-1 to TRBJ1-5, with D perhaps TRBD1 (6 bases). CDR1 MGHRA and CDR2 YSYEKL come from the germline V gene. V lost 4 bases and J lost 5, with 21 bases in between. This CDR3 has 17 residues.

The chain uses TRBV6-5 and TRBJ1-2; D possibly corresponds to TRBD1 (6 bases). The ends were cut back, 5 bases at V and 7 bases at J, with 11 bases in the middle. This CDR3 region has 12 residues. CDR1 and CDR2 from the germline V gene are MNHEY and SVGAGI. CDR3: CASSRGLVGYTF. The DNA of the CDR3 is TGTGCCAGCAGTAGGGGGTTGGTTGGCTACACCTTC.

The chain has TRBV6-1 and TRBJ2-1; D ambiguous. Germline CDR1 MNHNS, CDR2 SASEGT. The CDR3 has 13 residues. Trimming cost V 2 bases and J 7 bases, with 9 bases left between them. The DNA for the CDR3 is TGTGCCAGCAGTGAATCACAGAGAAATGAGCAGTTCTTC. Translating gives CASSESQRNEQFF.

The CDR3 DNA follows: TGTGCCAGCAGCTCCTTCAACACTGAAGCTTTCTTT. As protein: CASSSFNTEAFF. The chain couples TRBV7-9 to TRBJ1-1; D unresolved. Germline CDR1 reads SEHNR; CDR2 reads FQNEAQ (reference sequence). The CDR3 sequence is 12 residues long. V gave up 4 bases and J gave up 2 bases, with 5 bases separating them.

This clone was seen just once. The chain has TRBV27 and TRBJ2-7, with 10 bases fitting TRBD2. CDR1 is MNHEY and CDR2 is SMNVEV in the germline V gene (reference sequence). J lost 6 bases, V lost 5 bases, and 10 bases had no gene match. The CDR3 loop spans 15 amino acids. CDR3: CASSPSSGRVIEQYF. CDR3 DNA sequence: TGTGCCAGCAGTCCTTCTAGCGGGAGAGTAATCGAGCAGTACTTC.

As to this clone: The sample carries other DNA sequences with the same CDR3. The chain uses TRBV9 and TRBJ2-5; 7 bases are a match to TRBD2. V dropped 2 bases and J dropped 1; count of bases not matched to a gene: 5. This CDR3 is 15 amino acids long. The germline V gene encodes CDR1 SGDLS and CDR2 YYNGEE. CDR3: CASSVGGGGQETQYF. As DNA, the CDR3 is TGTGCCAGCAGCGTGGGCGGGGGAGGCCAAGAGACCCAGTACTTC.

The CDR3 DNA follows: TGTGCCAGCAGCAGCGGGAGATCCAAAAACATTCAGTACTTC. This codes for CASSSGRSKNIQYF. V usage is TRBV9 and J usage is TRBJ2-4; 8 positions agree with TRBD2. This CDR3 has 14 amino acids. Per the germline V gene, CDR1 is SGDLS and CDR2 is YYNGEE. V dropped 4 bases and J dropped 2; count of bases not matched to a gene: 2.

V usage is TRBV5-1 and J usage is TRBJ2-7; 12 bases agree with TRBD2. Germline CDR1 and CDR2: SGHRS and YFSETQ. The junction had 6 bases not matched to a gene; V was cut back by 3 bases and J by 5 bases. The CDR3 has 15 residues. The CDR3 DNA reads as TGCGCCAGCAGCTATCTAGCGGGAGGGCCCAACGAGCAGTACTTC. Residues: CASSYLAGGPNEQYF.

V gene TRBV7-3 combines with J gene TRBJ2-1, with D perhaps TRBD1 (6 bases). The CDR3 has 14 amino acids. V dropped 5 bases and J dropped 5 bases, with 13 bases sitting between them. The V gene's germline CDR1 is SGHTA and CDR2 FQGTGA. This chain's CDR3 is CASSPTGDNNEQFF. The CDR3 DNA follows: TGTGCCAGCAGCCCAACCGGGGACAACAATGAGCAGTTCTTC.

In regard to this clone: One end of the junction does not line up with germline, which may come from a read error. V and J are TRBV19 and TRBJ1-3, with D unresolved. Germline V gene data show CDR1 as LNHDA and CDR2 as SQIVND (reference sequence). The CDR3 length is 10 residues. The CDR3 nucleotides are TGCGCGAGCTCTGGAAACACCATATATTTT. Translation gives CASSGNTIYF.

The genes are TRBV11-2 and TRBJ2-7; 8 bases agree with TRBD2. CDR3 length equals 15 residues. With 1 base clipped from V and 3 bases from J, the junction kept 5 bases outside the gene matches. The germline V gene has CDR1 SGHAT and CDR2 FQNNGV. CDR3 DNA: TGTGCCAGCAGCTTAGGTTTTGCGGGAGGCTACGAGCAGTACTTC. Protein product: CASSLGFAGGYEQYF. The variable domain in full, completed from reference TRBV11-2 and TRBJ2-7, reads EAGVAQSPRYKIIEKRQSVAFWCNPISGHATLYWYQQILGQGPKLLIQFQNNGVVDDSQLPKDRFSAERLKGVDSTLKIQPAKLEDSAVYLCASSLGFAGGYEQYFGPGTRLTVT.

This chain joins TRBV6-1 and TRBJ1-5; no definite D call. Germline V lookup: CDR1 MNHNS, CDR2 SASEGT. The V and J ends lost 1 base and 3 bases respectively, with 10 bases between them. The CDR3 is 15 amino acids. CDR3 amino acids: CASSEVGGNNQPQHF. As DNA, the CDR3 is TGTGCCAGCAGTGAAGTCGGCGGAAACAATCAGCCCCAGCATTTT.

This chain connects TRBV28 to TRBJ2-7; TRBD2 agrees at 8 bases. The CDR3 runs to 15 residues. J lost 3 bases, V lost 7 bases, and 11 bases had no gene match. Germline V gives CDR1 MDHEN, CDR2 SYDVKM. In DNA, the CDR3 is TGTGCCAGCACAATAGGATTAGCGGGAAACTACGAGCAGTACTTC. Its protein product is CASTIGLAGNYEQYF.

V and J are TRBV30 and TRBJ2-2, with TRBD1 matching 11 bases. The CDR3 has 14 amino acids. V shed 2 bases, J shed 6 bases, and the junction held 2 bases outside the gene matches. Germline V CDR1 and CDR2: GTSNPN, SVGIG (reference sequence). This chain's CDR3 is CAWSKGQGAGELFF. The DNA of the CDR3 is TGTGCCTGGAGTAAGGGACAGGGGGCCGGGGAGCTGTTTTTT.

With respect to this clone: The junction differs from germline at one of its ends, possibly a read error. Distinct nucleotide sequences in the sample also encode this CDR3. The chain is built from TRBV7-9 and TRBJ2-7, with a possible D match to TRBD2 (5 bases). Germline CDR1 SEHNR, CDR2 FQNEAQ (reference sequence). The CDR3 extends over 13 amino acids. CDR3 in amino acids: CASSPPAGYEQYF. Written as DNA, the CDR3 is TGTGCCAGCAGCCCCCCGGCGGGCTACGAGCAATACTTC.

This clone was recorded once. J is TRBJ2-1 and V is TRBV5-6; TRBD1 agrees at 8 bases. Germline CDR1 reads SGHDT; CDR2 reads YYEEEE. CDR3 size: 14 residues. Losses at the gene ends were 1 base for V and 6 bases for J; bases not matched to a gene: 3. The CDR3 coding sequence is TGTGCCAGCAGCTTGTGGCAGGGGGCCAATGAGCAGTTCTTC. This gives the protein CASSLWQGANEQFF.